What follows is one T cell receptor (beta chain) and its context. Clones were read by immunoSEQ multiplex PCR, and TCRdb kept only the in-frame ones, dropping some. The sample includes about 2.2 million clones, about 92% of them seen just once. The germline V gene encodes CDR1 LGHNA and CDR2 YNFKEQ. Trimming cost V 0 bases and J 6 bases, with 26 bases left between them. The CDR3 covers 20 residues. The source of the sample is a study of shared clonotypes between healthy human individuals. Terminally differentiated effector memory CD45RA+ cells were left out of the naive CD8 fraction, which was CD45RO-negative and positively selected for CCR7.

The sample comprised naive CD8+ T cells from PBMCs. The receptor comes from a man between 18 and 29 years old in good health. Some clones in this sample may be carry-over from other donors' samples. This chain links TRBV4-2 with TRBJ2-2, with no clear D. CDR3 in amino acids: CASSQDFTRLRVSQAGELFF. In DNA, the CDR3 is TGTGCCAGCAGCCAAGATTTTACGAGGTTAAGGGTTTCTCAGGCCGGGGAGCTGTTTTTT.